This T cell receptor (beta chain) came from a study of T cells after yellow fever vaccination. The overall study: The fractions with low cell numbers were processed using SMART-Seq v4 Ultra Low Input.

TCRdb re-called the 5' RACE reads through MiXCR, storing one row per CDR3 protein. The sample consists of around 500,000 distinct CDR3 sequences, 21% of them appearing once. Germline V gene data show CDR1 as DFQATT and CDR2 as SNEGSKA (reference sequence). This CDR3 has 15 amino acids. The V segment lost 0 bases and the J segment 7 bases; nucleotides outside the gene matches: 7. The sample holds many counts of this clonotype. The sample was PBMCs, taken 20 to 25 days after the first yellow fever vaccination. This chain uses TRBV20-1 with TRBJ2-4; 9 nucleotides agree with TRBD1. The clonotype originates from a man aged 18 to 29 who received the YFV17D yellow fever vaccine. This CDR3 reads CSARDWGQGMNIQYF. For the CDR3, the DNA is TGCAGTGCTAGAGATTGGGGACAGGGTATGAACATTCAGTACTTC.